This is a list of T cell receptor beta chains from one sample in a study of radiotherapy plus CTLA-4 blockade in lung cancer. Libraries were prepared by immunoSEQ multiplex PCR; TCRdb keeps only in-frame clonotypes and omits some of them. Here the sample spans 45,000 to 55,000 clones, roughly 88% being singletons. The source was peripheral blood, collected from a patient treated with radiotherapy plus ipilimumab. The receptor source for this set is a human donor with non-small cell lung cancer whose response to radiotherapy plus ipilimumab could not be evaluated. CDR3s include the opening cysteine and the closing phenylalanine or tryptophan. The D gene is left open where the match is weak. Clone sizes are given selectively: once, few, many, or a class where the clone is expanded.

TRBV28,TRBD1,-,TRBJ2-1,CASSLGQNNEQFF,TGTGCCAGCAGCTTGGGACAGAACAATGAGCAGTTCTTC
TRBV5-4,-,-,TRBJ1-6,CASSLKYPRQTYNSPLHF,TGTGCCAGCAGCTTAAAATACCCTAGACAGACCTATAATTCACCCCTCCACTTT
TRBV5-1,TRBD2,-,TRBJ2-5,CASSSGTSDQETQYF,TGCGCCAGCAGCTCGGGTACTAGCGACCAAGAGACCCAGTACTTC
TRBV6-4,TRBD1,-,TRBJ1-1,CASRGQGLNTEAFF,TGTGCCAGCAGGGGACAGGGGCTGAACACTGAAGCTTTCTTT
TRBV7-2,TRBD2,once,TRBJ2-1,CASSPTSGAYNEQFF,TGTGCCAGCAGTCCAACTAGCGGGGCCTACAATGAGCAGTTCTTC
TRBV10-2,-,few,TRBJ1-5,CASRGANSNQPQHF,TGCGCCAGCAGGGGAGCGAATAGCAATCAGCCCCAGCATTTT
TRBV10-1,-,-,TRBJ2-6,CASSPQGIGANVLTF,TGCGCCAGCAGCCCGCAGGGTATCGGGGCCAACGTCCTGACTTTC
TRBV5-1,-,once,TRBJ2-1,CASSVNSVDEQFF,TGCGCCAGCAGCGTAAACAGTGTCGATGAGCAGTTCTTC
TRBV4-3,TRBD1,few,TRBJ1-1,CASSQRTGVGAFF,TGCGCCAGCAGCCAACGGACAGGGGTGGGGGCTTTCTTT
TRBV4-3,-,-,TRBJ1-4,CASSQQGSLNEKLFF,TGCGCCAGCAGCCAGCAGGGTTCATTGAATGAAAAACTGTTTTTT
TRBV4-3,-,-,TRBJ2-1,CASSQDSVEWSEQFF,TGCGCCAGCAGCCAAGACAGCGTTGAGTGGAGTGAGCAGTTCTTC
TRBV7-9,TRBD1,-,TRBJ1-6,CASSPGQGGNSPLHF,TGTGCCAGCAGCCCTGGACAGGGTGGCAATTCACCCCTCCACTTT
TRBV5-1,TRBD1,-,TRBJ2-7,CASSQDRLREQYF,TGCGCCAGCAGCCAGGACAGGTTGAGGGAGCAGTACTTC
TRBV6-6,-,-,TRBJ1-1,CASSYSIGQGNTEAFF,TGTGCCAGCAGTTACTCGATAGGCCAGGGGAACACTGAAGCTTTCTTT
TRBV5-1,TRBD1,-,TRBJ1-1,CASSSGQGARAFF,TGCGCCAGCAGCTCGGGACAGGGGGCGAGAGCTTTCTTT
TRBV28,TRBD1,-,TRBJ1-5,CASSRGRQGAAQPQHF,TGTGCCAGCAGCCGAGGGAGACAGGGGGCGGCACAGCCCCAGCATTTT
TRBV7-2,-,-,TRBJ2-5,CASSPPGLQETQYF,TGTGCCAGCAGTCCGCCGGGTCTCCAAGAGACCCAGTACTTC
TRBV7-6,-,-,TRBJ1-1,CASSPHLGAGEAFF,TGTGCCAGCAGCCCACACCTGGGGGCCGGTGAAGCTTTCTTT
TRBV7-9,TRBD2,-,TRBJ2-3,CASSPTSGAMNTQYF,TGTGCCAGCAGCCCCACTAGCGGGGCCATGAATACGCAGTATTTT
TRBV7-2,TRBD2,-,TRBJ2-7,CASSPEAGLYEQYF,TGTGCCAGCAGCCCAGAAGCGGGATTGTACGAGCAGTACTTC
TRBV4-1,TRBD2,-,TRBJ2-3,CASSQIGLAGDTQYF,TGCGCCAGCAGCCAAATTGGACTAGCGGGAGATACGCAGTATTTT
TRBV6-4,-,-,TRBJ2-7,CASSDSRGRTSEQYF,TGTGCCAGCAGTGACTCGAGAGGGAGAACCAGCGAGCAGTACTTC
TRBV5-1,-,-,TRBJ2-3,CASSLGQSPPDTQYF,TGCGCCAGCAGCTTGGGACAAAGCCCACCAGATACGCAGTATTTT
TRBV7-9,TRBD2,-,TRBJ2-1,CASSALAGVYNEQFF,TGTGCCAGCAGCGCCCTAGCGGGGGTATACAATGAGCAGTTCTTC
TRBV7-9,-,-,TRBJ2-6,CASNRAGANVLTF,TGTGCCAGCAACAGAGCTGGGGCCAACGTCCTGACTTTC
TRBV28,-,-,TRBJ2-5,CASSPGQPIHGETQYF,TGTGCCAGCAGCCCCGGACAGCCCATTCATGGAGAGACCCAGTACTTC
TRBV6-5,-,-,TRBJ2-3,CASSLRGTDTQYF,TGTGCCAGCAGTCTCCGGGGCACAGATACGCAGTATTTT
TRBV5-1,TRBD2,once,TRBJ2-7,CASTGLAGVQYEQYF,TGCGCCAGCACAGGACTAGCGGGAGTCCAGTACGAGCAGTACTTC